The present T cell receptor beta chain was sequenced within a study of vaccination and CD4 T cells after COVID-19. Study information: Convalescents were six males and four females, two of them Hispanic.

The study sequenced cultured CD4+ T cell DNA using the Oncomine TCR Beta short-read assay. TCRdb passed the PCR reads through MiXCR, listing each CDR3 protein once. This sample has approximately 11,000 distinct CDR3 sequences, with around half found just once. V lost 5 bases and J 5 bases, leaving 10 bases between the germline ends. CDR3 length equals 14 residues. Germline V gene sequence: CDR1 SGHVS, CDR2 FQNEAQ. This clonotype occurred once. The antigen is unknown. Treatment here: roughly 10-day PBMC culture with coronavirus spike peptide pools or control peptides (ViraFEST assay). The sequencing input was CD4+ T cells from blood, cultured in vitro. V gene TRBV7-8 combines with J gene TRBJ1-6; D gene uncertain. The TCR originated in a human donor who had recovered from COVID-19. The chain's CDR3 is CASSRAGDNSPLHF. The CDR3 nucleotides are TGTGCCAGCAGCAGAGCCGGGGATAATTCACCCCTCCACTTT. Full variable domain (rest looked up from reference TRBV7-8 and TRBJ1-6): GAGVSQSPRYKVAKRGQDVALRCDPISGHVSLFWYQQALGQGPEFLTYFQNEAQLDKSGLPSDRFFAERPEGSVSTLKIQRTQQEDSAVYLCASSRAGDNSPLHFGNGTRLTVT.